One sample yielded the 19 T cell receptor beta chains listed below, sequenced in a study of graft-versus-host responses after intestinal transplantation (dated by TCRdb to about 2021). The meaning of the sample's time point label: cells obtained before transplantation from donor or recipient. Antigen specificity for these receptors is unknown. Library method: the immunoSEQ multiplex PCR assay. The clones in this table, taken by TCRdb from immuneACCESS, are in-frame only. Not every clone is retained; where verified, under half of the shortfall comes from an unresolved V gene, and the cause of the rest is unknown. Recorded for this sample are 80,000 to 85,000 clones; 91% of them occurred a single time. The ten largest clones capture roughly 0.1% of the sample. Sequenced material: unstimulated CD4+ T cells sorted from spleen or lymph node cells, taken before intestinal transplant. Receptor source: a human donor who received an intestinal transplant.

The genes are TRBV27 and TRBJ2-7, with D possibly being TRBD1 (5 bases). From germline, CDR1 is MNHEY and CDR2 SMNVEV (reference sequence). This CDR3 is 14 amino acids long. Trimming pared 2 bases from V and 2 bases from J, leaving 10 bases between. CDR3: CASSLQGPPYEQYF. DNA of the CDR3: TGTGCCAGCAGTTTACAGGGTCCCCCCTACGAGCAGTACTTC.

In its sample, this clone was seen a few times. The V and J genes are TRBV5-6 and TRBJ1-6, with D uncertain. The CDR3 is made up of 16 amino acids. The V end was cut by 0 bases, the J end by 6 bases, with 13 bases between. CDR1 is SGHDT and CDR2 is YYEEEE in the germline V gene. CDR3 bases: TGTGCCAGCAGCTTGGAATCTTTTGGGAGTAATTCACCCCTCCACTTT. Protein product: CASSLESFGSNSPLHF.

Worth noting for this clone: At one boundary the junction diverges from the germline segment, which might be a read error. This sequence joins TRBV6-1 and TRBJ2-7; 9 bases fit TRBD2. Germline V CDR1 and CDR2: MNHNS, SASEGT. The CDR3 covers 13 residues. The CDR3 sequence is CASSLAGIYERYF. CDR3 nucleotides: TGTGCCAGCTCCCTAGCGGGGATCTACGAGCGGTACTTC.

This CDR3 is CAWSLGGADYTEAFF. CDR3 DNA: TGTGCCTGGAGTCTTGGGGGGGCGGACTACACTGAAGCTTTCTTT. The chain has TRBV30 and TRBJ1-1; D might be TRBD1 (6 bases). Germline-derived CDR1 and CDR2 are GTSNPN and SVGIG (reference sequence). The CDR3 covers 15 residues. V was cut by 2 bases and J by 3 bases, with 16 bases left in between.

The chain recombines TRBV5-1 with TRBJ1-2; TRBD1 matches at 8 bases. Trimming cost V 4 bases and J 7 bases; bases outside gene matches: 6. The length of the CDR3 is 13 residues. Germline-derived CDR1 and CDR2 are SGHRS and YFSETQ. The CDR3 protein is CASSATGASGYTF. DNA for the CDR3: TGCGCCAGCAGCGCGACAGGGGCTAGTGGCTACACCTTC.

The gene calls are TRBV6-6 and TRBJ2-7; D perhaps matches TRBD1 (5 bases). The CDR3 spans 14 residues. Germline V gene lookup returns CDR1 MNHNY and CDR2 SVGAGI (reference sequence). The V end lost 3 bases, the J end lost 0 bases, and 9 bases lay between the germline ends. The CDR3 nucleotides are TGTGCCAGCAGTTATGCAGGGCCCTCCTACGAGCAGTACTTC. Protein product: CASSYAGPSYEQYF.

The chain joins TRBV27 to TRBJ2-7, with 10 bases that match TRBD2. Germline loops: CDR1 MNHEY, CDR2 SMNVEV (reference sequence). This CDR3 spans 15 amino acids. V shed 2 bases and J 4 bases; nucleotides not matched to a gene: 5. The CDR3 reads CASSLKASGGYEQYF. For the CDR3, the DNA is TGTGCCAGCAGTTTAAAGGCTAGCGGGGGTTACGAGCAGTACTTC.

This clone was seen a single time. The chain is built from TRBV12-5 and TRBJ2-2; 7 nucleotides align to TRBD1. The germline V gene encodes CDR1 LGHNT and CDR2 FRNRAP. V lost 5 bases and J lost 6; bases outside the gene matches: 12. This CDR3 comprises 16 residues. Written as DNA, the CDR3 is TGTGCTAGTGGTCCAGGAAGGACAGGCGGTTCCGGGGAGCTGTTTTTT. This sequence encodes CASGPGRTGGSGELFF.

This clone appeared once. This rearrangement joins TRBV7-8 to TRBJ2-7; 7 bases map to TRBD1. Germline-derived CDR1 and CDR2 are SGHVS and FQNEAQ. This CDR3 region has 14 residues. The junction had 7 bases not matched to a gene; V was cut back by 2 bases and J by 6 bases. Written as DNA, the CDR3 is TGTGCCAGCAGCTTAAGACAGGGCGTCGGCGAGCAGTACTTC. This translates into CASSLRQGVGEQYF. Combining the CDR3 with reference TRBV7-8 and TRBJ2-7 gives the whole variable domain GAGVSQSPRYKVAKRGQDVALRCDPISGHVSLFWYQQALGQGPEFLTYFQNEAQLDKSGLPSDRFFAERPEGSVSTLKIQRTQQEDSAVYLCASSLRQGVGEQYFGPGTRLTVT.

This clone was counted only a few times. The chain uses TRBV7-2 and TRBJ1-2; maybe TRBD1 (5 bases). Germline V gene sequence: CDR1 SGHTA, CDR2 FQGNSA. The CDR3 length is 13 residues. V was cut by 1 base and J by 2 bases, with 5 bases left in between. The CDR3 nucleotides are TGTGCCAGCAGCTTAGGGACAAACTATGGCTACACCTTC. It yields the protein CASSLGTNYGYTF.

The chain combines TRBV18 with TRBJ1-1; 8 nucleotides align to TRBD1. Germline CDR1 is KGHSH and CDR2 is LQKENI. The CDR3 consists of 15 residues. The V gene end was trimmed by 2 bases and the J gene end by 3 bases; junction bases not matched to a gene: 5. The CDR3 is CASSPSTGGDTEAFF. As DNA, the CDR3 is TGTGCCAGCTCACCATCTACAGGGGGAGACACTGAAGCTTTCTTT.

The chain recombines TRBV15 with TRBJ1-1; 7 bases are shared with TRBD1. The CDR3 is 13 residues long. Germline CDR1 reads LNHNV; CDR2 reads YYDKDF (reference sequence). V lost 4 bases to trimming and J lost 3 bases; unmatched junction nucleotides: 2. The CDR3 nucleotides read TGTGCCACCAGCATTACAGGGGACACTGAAGCTTTCTTT. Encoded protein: CATSITGDTEAFF.

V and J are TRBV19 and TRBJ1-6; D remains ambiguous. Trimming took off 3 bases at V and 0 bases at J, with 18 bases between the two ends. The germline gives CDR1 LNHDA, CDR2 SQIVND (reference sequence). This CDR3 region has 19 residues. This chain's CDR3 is CASSMSRSSASSYNSPLHF. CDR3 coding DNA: TGTGCCAGTAGTATGTCCCGGAGCAGCGCGAGCTCCTATAATTCACCCCTCCACTTT.

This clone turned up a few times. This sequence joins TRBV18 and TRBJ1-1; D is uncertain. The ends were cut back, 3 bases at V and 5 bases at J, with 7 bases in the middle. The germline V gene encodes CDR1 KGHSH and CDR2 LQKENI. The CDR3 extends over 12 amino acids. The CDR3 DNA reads TGTGCCAGCTCACCTACGGGGACTGAAGCTTTCTTT. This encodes CASSPTGTEAFF. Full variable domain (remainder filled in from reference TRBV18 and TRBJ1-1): NAGVMQNPRHLVRRRGQEARLRCSPMKGHSHVYWYRQLPEEGLKFMVYLQKENIIDESGMPKERFSAEFPKEGPSILRIQQVVRGDSAAYFCASSPTGTEAFFGQGTRLTVV.

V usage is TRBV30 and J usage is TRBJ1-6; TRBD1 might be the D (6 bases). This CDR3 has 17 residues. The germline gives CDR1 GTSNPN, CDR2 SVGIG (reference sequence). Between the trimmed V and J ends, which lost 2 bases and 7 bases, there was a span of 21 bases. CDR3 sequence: CAWSRDHPGAGNSPLHF. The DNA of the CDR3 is TGTGCCTGGAGTCGAGATCACCCAGGGGCAGGAAATTCACCCCTCCACTTT.

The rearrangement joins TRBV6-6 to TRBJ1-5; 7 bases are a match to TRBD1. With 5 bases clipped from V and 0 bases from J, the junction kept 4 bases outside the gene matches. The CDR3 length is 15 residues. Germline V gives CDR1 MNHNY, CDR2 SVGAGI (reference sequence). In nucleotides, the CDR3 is TGTGCCAGCAGTCCAGGGGGACTTAGCAATCAGCCCCAGCATTTT. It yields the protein CASSPGGLSNQPQHF.

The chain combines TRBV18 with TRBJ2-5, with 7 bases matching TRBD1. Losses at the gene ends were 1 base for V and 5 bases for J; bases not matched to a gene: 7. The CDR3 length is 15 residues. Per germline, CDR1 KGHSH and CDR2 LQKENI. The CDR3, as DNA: TGTGCCAGCTCACCACTCCAGGGGGTCGGTGAGACCCAGTACTTC. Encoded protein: CASSPLQGVGETQYF.

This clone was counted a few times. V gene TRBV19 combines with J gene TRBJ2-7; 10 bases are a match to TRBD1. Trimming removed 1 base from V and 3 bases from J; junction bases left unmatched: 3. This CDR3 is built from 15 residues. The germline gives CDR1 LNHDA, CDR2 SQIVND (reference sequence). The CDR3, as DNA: TGTGCCAGTAGTATAGTGGGGACAGGGGACTACGAGCAGTACTTC. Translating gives CASSIVGTGDYEQYF.

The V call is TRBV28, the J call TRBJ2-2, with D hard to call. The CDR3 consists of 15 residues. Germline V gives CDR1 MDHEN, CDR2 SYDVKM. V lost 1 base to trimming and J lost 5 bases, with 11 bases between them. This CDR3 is CASSLSSVWTGELFF. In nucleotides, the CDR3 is TGTGCCAGCAGTTTATCCAGCGTGTGGACCGGGGAGCTGTTTTTT.